Below, 19 T cell receptor beta chains from the same sample are listed, as sequenced in a study of PD-L1 blockade in urothelial cancer. TCRdb keeps only in-frame clones here, not all; method: immunoSEQ multiplex PCR. The data hold over 100,000 clones, with 75% to 95% observed a single time. The time point was: peripheral blood 6 weeks after treatment start. The specimen comprised PBMCs, sampled around atezolizumab (anti-PD-L1) treatment. Receptor source: a man in his sixties with urothelial cancer.

V usage is TRBV28 and J usage is TRBJ1-2; 7 nucleotides line up with TRBD1. Germline V gene sequence: CDR1 MDHEN, CDR2 SYDVKM. With V trimmed by 3 bases and J by 5 bases, 15 bases remained unmatched. This CDR3 comprises 17 residues. The CDR3 is CASSFPLSSTGPYGYTF. CDR3 sequence (DNA): TGTGCCAGCAGTTTCCCCTTATCCTCGACAGGGCCTTATGGCTACACCTTC.

This clone was detected only a few times. The chain has TRBV4-1 and TRBJ1-5; a weak D match, TRBD1 (5 bases). Trimming pared 4 bases from V and 4 bases from J, leaving 14 bases between. The CDR3 consists of 15 residues. Germline assignment: CDR1 MGHRA and CDR2 YSYEKL. CDR3 region: CASSLQGNVNQPQHF. In DNA form, the CDR3 reads TGCGCCAGCAGCCTGCAGGGAAATGTGAATCAGCCCCAGCATTTT.

Note on this clone: Distinct nucleotide sequences in the sample also encode this CDR3. The CDR3 protein is CASSVVAGADTQYF. The CDR3 DNA reads TGTGCCAGCAGCGTAGTTGCGGGAGCGGATACGCAGTATTTT. The chain employs TRBV9 and TRBJ2-3; 7 bases align to TRBD2. The ends lost 0 bases at V and 6 bases at J; junction bases unmatched: 4. CDR3 length equals 14 residues. Per germline, CDR1 SGDLS and CDR2 YYNGEE.

This clone was counted only a few times. The J gene is TRBJ1-2, the V gene TRBV6-5, with 10 positions matching TRBD1. There are 15 residues in the CDR3. Trimming at V came to 6 bases and at J to 5 bases, leaving 9 bases not matched to a gene. Per the germline V gene, CDR1 is MNHEY and CDR2 is SVGAGI. The CDR3: CASSNRDRGWYGYTF. The CDR3 DNA reads as TGTGCCAGCAGCAACCGGGACAGGGGTTGGTATGGCTACACCTTC.

The genes are TRBV7-2 and TRBJ1-2; D is ambiguous. CDR1 SGHTA and CDR2 FQGNSA come from the germline V gene. The CDR3 length is 13 residues. The ends were cut back, 1 base at V and 7 bases at J, with 10 bases in the middle. The DNA of the CDR3 is TGTGCCAGCAGCTTAGACCTCAAGAGTGGCTACACCTTC. Translating gives CASSLDLKSGYTF.

The V gene is TRBV4-2, the J gene TRBJ1-2; D uncertain. The length of the CDR3 is 15 residues. CDR1 is LGHNA, CDR2 YNFKEQ, per germline. V was clipped by 4 bases and J by 6 bases, with 18 bases between them. In DNA, the CDR3 is TGTGCCAGCAGCCGGTCGAACGAAGTGCCAGATGGCTACACCTTC. It is translated as CASSRSNEVPDGYTF.

The chain couples TRBV15 to TRBJ2-1; TRBD2 aligns across 12 bases. The CDR3 has 13 residues. The J segment lost 10 bases and the V segment lost 8 bases, leaving 6 bases of the junction unmatched. Germline-derived CDR1 and CDR2 are LNHNV and YYDKDF (reference sequence). The CDR3 coding sequence is TGTGCCACCGGGACTAGCGGGCATCTGGAGCAGTTCTTC. Protein product: CATGTSGHLEQFF. The variable domain in full, completed from reference TRBV15 and TRBJ2-1, reads DAMVIQNPRYQVTQFGKPVTLSCSQTLNHNVMYWYQQKSSQAPKLLFHYYDKDFNNEADTPDNFQSRRPNTSFCFLDIRSPGLGDTAMYLCATGTSGHLEQFFGPGTRLTVL.

V is TRBV2 and J is TRBJ2-1, with TRBD2 identical over 9 bases. Looked up from germline, CDR1 is SNHLY and CDR2 is FYNNEI. The CDR3 covers 13 residues. J was trimmed by 7 bases and V by 6 bases; bases with no gene match: 4. CDR3 in amino acids: CASSGLALNEQFF. The CDR3 DNA is TGTGCCAGCAGCGGACTAGCGTTGAATGAGCAGTTCTTC.

The rearrangement joins TRBV9 to TRBJ2-2, with a possible D match to TRBD1 (5 bases). Between the trimmed V and J ends, which lost 3 bases and 4 bases, there was a span of 13 bases. Germline V gene data show CDR1 as SGDLS and CDR2 as YYNGEE. The CDR3 runs to 15 residues. CDR3 residues: CASSAAAGPTGELFF. The CDR3, as DNA: TGTGCCAGCAGCGCGGCGGCAGGGCCCACCGGGGAGCTGTTTTTT.

The genes are TRBV21-1 and TRBJ2-5; no check of the table's D call, TRBD2, against the DNA was made. TRBV21-1 is recorded as a pseudogene. This CDR3 is built from 14 residues. In nucleotides, the CDR3 is TGTGCCAGCAGCCCCCCGTACGGGGGGGAGACCCAGTACTTC. Amino acid sequence: CASSPPYGGETQYF.

The CDR3 sequence: CASKGQTYGYTF. As DNA, the CDR3 is TGTGCCAGCAAGGGACAGACCTATGGCTACACCTTC. The genes are TRBV25-1 and TRBJ1-2; TRBD1 matches at 7 bases. Germline assignment: CDR1 MGHDK and CDR2 SYGVNS. V lost 7 bases, J lost 4 bases, and 3 bases stayed unmatched. This CDR3 is 12 amino acids long.

The V and J genes are TRBV27 and TRBJ2-3, with TRBD2 matching 9 bases. The CDR3 loop spans 15 amino acids. Germline loops: CDR1 MNHEY, CDR2 SMNVEV (reference sequence). V gave up 8 bases and J gave up 2 bases; unmatched junction bases: 8. The CDR3 is CASGRLAAFTDTQYF. As DNA, the CDR3 is TGTGCCAGCGGACGACTAGCGGCTTTCACAGATACGCAGTATTTT.

This clone was counted between two and nine times. This chain links TRBV30 with TRBJ1-6; D is unresolved. The length of the CDR3 is 12 residues. Germline CDR1 and CDR2: GTSNPN and SVGIG (reference sequence). The germline V and J ends were trimmed by 1 base and 14 bases, with 12 bases remaining between them. CDR3 in DNA: TGTGCCTGGAGTGCAGGCCTCGGGACCCTCCACTTT. Translating it yields CAWSAGLGTLHF. The full variable domain, with the rest looked up from reference TRBV30 and TRBJ1-6, is SQTIHQWPATLVQPVGSPLSLECTVEGTSNPNLYWYRQAAGRGLQLLFYSVGIGQISSEVPQNLSASRPQDRQFILSSKKLLLSDSGFYLCAWSAGLGTLHFGNGTRLTVT.

The V gene is TRBV19, the J gene TRBJ1-4; 8 bases fit TRBD1. The CDR3 extends over 15 amino acids. V gave up 7 bases and J gave up 8 bases; unmatched junction bases: 12. CDR1 and CDR2 (germline): LNHDA, SQIVND (reference sequence). This CDR3 reads CASTPGTGVYEKLFF. In DNA, the CDR3 is TGTGCCAGTACTCCCGGGACAGGCGTATACGAAAAACTGTTTTTT. The complete variable domain, with remaining parts taken from reference TRBV19 and TRBJ1-4, reads DGGITQSPKYLFRKEGQNVTLSCEQNLNHDAMYWYRQDPGQGLRLIYYSQIVNDFQKGDIAEGYSVSREKKESFPLTVTSAQKNPTAFYLCASTPGTGVYEKLFFGSGTQLSVL.

V usage is TRBV28 and J usage is TRBJ1-2, with 9 bases fitting TRBD1. J was trimmed by 5 bases and V by 4 bases; bases with no gene match: 5. The CDR3 spans 14 residues. Per germline, CDR1 MDHEN and CDR2 SYDVKM. The CDR3 region has the DNA TGTGCCAGCAGTTCCGGGACAGGGAATTATGGCTACACCTTC. This codes for CASSSGTGNYGYTF.

The chain employs TRBV4-2 and TRBJ1-1, with D tentatively TRBD1 (5 bases). CDR1 LGHNA and CDR2 YNFKEQ come from the germline V gene. The CDR3 covers 13 residues. Between the trimmed V and J ends, which lost 6 bases and 4 bases, there was a span of 12 bases. The CDR3 reads CASSGGRGTEAFF. The CDR3 nucleotides read TGTGCCAGCAGTGGGGGGAGGGGCACTGAAGCTTTCTTT.

This chain links TRBV20-1 with TRBJ2-3, with 7 bases fitting TRBD1. The CDR3 has 11 amino acids. The V and J ends lost 4 bases and 8 bases, in that order; junction bases with no gene match: 3. Germline values: CDR1 DFQATT, CDR2 SNEGSKA (reference sequence). The DNA for the CDR3 is TGCAGTGCTAAAACAGGGGTTACGCAGTATTTT. This sequence encodes CSAKTGVTQYF.

The CDR3 DNA reads TGTGCCAGCAGCTTAGTCGTCTCCTTCGAGTACACAGATACGCAGTATTTT. Amino acid sequence: CASSLVVSFEYTDTQYF. This chain uses TRBV7-2 with TRBJ2-3; D not certain. CDR1 SGHTA and CDR2 FQGNSA come from the germline V gene. V lost 1 base and J 2 bases, leaving 16 bases between the germline ends. This CDR3 comprises 17 residues.

This clone was seen just once. The chain has TRBV7-9 and TRBJ2-7; a possible D gene is TRBD2 (6 bases). Trimming took 5 bases from V and 6 from J, leaving 23 bases between them. The germline V gene has CDR1 SEHNR and CDR2 FQNEAQ (reference sequence). CDR3 size: 16 residues. The CDR3 protein is CASSPTLEGKGTEQYF. In DNA, the CDR3 is TGTGCCAGCAGCCCAACACTGGAGGGCAAGGGGACCGAGCAGTACTTC.